A single sample gave rise to the 32 T cell receptor beta chains below, sequenced in a study of blood T cell repertoires in COVID-19. Profiling relied on immunoSEQ multiplex PCR, and the TCRdb table lists in-frame clones only, not all of them. The data contain fewer than 150,000 clones, 84% of them singletons. The sequenced material came from peripheral blood. These receptor sequences come from a woman in her forties with acute or convalescent COVID-19.

The V and J genes are TRBV6-2 or TRBV6-3 and TRBJ2-7; 9 nucleotides match TRBD1. The CDR3 extends over 13 amino acids. V trimming: 5 bases; J trimming: 7 bases; junction bases outside the gene matches: 6. Germline CDR1 MNHEY, CDR2 SVGEGT. In DNA, the CDR3 is TGTGCCAGCAGTCTGGGACAGGGATGGGAGCAGTACTTC. Translation gives CASSLGQGWEQYF.

The chain uses TRBV19 and TRBJ2-1; D may be TRBD1 (5 bases). Trimming stripped 4 bases from V and 1 base from J, with 11 bases between. Germline values: CDR1 LNHDA, CDR2 SQIVND (reference sequence). The CDR3 is made up of 15 amino acids. CDR3 residues: CASSTTSGSYNEQFF. The CDR3 bases are TGTGCCAGTAGTACTACATCAGGGTCCTACAATGAGCAGTTCTTC.

The chain has TRBV5-1 and TRBJ2-7; weak D call: TRBD1 (6 bases). Between the trimmed V and J ends, which lost 4 bases and 0 bases, there was a span of 14 bases. Germline-derived CDR1 and CDR2 are SGHRS and YFSETQ. CDR3 length: 15 amino acids. The DNA for the CDR3 is TGCGCCAGCAGCACACAGGGCTTGGGCTCCTACGAGCAGTACTTC. This codes for CASSTQGLGSYEQYF.

This chain links TRBV11-2 with TRBJ2-5; D perhaps matches TRBD1 (6 bases). The CDR3 runs to 14 residues. Germline values: CDR1 SGHAT, CDR2 FQNNGV. Deletions cut 5 bases from V and 2 bases from J, with 12 bases between. Here the CDR3 DNA reads TGTGCCAGCAGCCCGGGACACCATCAAGAGACCCAGTACTTC. Protein sequence: CASSPGHHQETQYF. Based on the CDR3 plus reference TRBV11-2 and TRBJ2-5, the full variable domain is EAGVAQSPRYKIIEKRQSVAFWCNPISGHATLYWYQQILGQGPKLLIQFQNNGVVDDSQLPKDRFSAERLKGVDSTLKIQPAKLEDSAVYLCASSPGHHQETQYFGPGTRLLVL.

The rearrangement links TRBV3-1 (or the pseudogene TRBV3-2) to TRBJ2-3, with TRBD2 matching over 8 bases. CDR1 is LGHDT and CDR2 is YNNKEL in the germline V gene (reference sequence). The CDR3 is 15 amino acids. J was trimmed by 2 bases and V by 5 bases; bases with no gene match: 6. The CDR3 loop is CASSVAGGSTDTQYF. DNA of the CDR3: TGTGCCAGCAGCGTTGCGGGGGGCTCCACAGATACGCAGTATTTT.

This chain connects TRBV10-3 to TRBJ1-6; a weak D match, TRBD1 (5 bases). In germline, CDR1 is ENHRY, CDR2 SYGVKD. V shed 4 bases and J shed 7 bases, with 11 bases lying between them. This CDR3 contains 14 residues. CDR3 in DNA: TGTGCCATCAGTGGGGGCCTAGGGAATTCACCCCTCCACTTT. It specifies CAISGGLGNSPLHF.

This sequence joins TRBV7-2 and TRBJ2-7; 7 positions agree with TRBD1. The CDR3 is made up of 15 amino acids. CDR1 and CDR2 (germline): SGHTA, FQGNSA. V shed 5 bases, J shed 4 bases, and the junction held 11 bases outside the gene matches. The CDR3 sequence: CASSLTGTELYEQYF. The DNA for the CDR3 is TGTGCCAGCAGCCTGACCGGGACAGAGCTTTACGAGCAGTACTTC.

J is TRBJ2-7 and V is TRBV5-1, with D possibly matching TRBD1 (6 bases). The CDR3 covers 14 residues. Trimming left V 1 base short and J 4 bases short, with 12 bases between. The germline gives CDR1 SGHRS, CDR2 YFSETQ. The DNA for the CDR3 is TGCGCCAGCAGCTTGTGGGGGCTGGGGTACGAGCAGTACTTC. This sequence encodes CASSLWGLGYEQYF.

The chain uses TRBV12-3 or TRBV12-4 and TRBJ1-2; D not resolved. The CDR3 runs to 13 residues. Trimming took 3 bases from V and 4 from J, leaving 9 bases between them. CDR3 sequence reads: CASSLSTGYGYTF. DNA for the CDR3: TGTGCCAGCAGTTTGTCAACCGGCTATGGCTACACCTTC.

The V call is TRBV7-3, the J call TRBJ1-6; TRBD1 agrees at 8 bases. The germline CDR1 and CDR2 sequences are SGHTA and FQGTGA. V dropped 2 bases and J dropped 10; count of bases not matched to a gene: 4. The CDR3 spans 14 residues. CDR3 sequence (DNA): TGTGCCAGCAGCTTATCGGGACAGGACTCACCCCTCCACTTT. Its translation is CASSLSGQDSPLHF.

V gene TRBV10-1 combines with J gene TRBJ2-7; 8 positions match TRBD1. CDR1 is WNHNN and CDR2 is SYGVQD in the germline V gene (reference sequence). The CDR3 contains 15 residues. V was clipped by 5 bases and J by 6 bases; unmatched bases: 12. The CDR3 loop is CASSKQPGQVPEQYF. The CDR3 DNA sequence: TGCGCCAGCAGTAAACAACCGGGACAGGTGCCCGAGCAGTACTTC.

The rearrangement links TRBV9 to TRBJ2-3, with a possible D match to TRBD1 (5 bases). The CDR3 runs 15 residues. CDR1 is SGDLS, CDR2 YYNGEE, per germline. The ends were cut back, 0 bases at V and 2 bases at J, with 10 bases in the middle. CDR3 nucleotide sequence: TGTGCCAGCAGCGTAGGGGCAGGGCCCACAGATACGCAGTATTTT. Amino acid sequence: CASSVGAGPTDTQYF.

V usage is TRBV7-3 and J usage is TRBJ1-1; a possible D gene is TRBD1 (6 bases). This CDR3 is 14 amino acids long. V was shortened by 4 bases and J by 1 base, with 10 bases between the two germline ends. Germline lookup yields CDR1 SGHTA and CDR2 FQGTGA. The CDR3 bases are TGTGCCAGCAGCTCAGGACAGCAGAACACTGAAGCTTTCTTT. Its protein is CASSSGQQNTEAFF.

The chain carries TRBV28 and TRBJ1-6; 7 bases agree with TRBD1. Trimming cost V 7 bases and J 7 bases; bases outside gene matches: 10. Per the germline V gene, CDR1 is MDHEN and CDR2 is SYDVKM. The CDR3 consists of 15 residues. In nucleotides, the CDR3 is TGTGCCAGCAAGATACGACAGGGCGACAATTCACCCCTCCACTTT. Translation gives CASKIRQGDNSPLHF.

The rearrangement links TRBV27 to TRBJ2-5; 7 bases are a match to TRBD1. The CDR3 runs to 15 residues. Looked up from germline, CDR1 is MNHEY and CDR2 is SMNVEV (reference sequence). The V gene end was trimmed by 3 bases and the J gene end by 2 bases; junction bases not matched to a gene: 6. The DNA for the CDR3 is TGTGCCAGCAGTTTCCGCTGGGACAGACAAGAGACCCAGTACTTC. Protein product: CASSFRWDRQETQYF.

The CDR3 DNA reads as TGTGCCAGTAGTATGGGGGCGAATCAGCCCCAGCATTTT. This sequence encodes CASSMGANQPQHF. The rearrangement links TRBV19 to TRBJ1-5; weak D call: TRBD1 (6 bases). This CDR3 is built from 13 residues. V gave up 3 bases and J gave up 4 bases, with 7 bases separating them. Germline-derived CDR1 and CDR2 are LNHDA and SQIVND (reference sequence).

This clone was observed a few times. The V and J genes are TRBV20-1 and TRBJ1-4, with 7 bases fitting TRBD1. V gave up 7 bases and J gave up 7 bases; unmatched junction bases: 9. This CDR3 has 13 residues. The V gene's germline CDR1 is DFQATT and CDR2 SNEGSKA (reference sequence). CDR3 residues: CSVGDRVSEKLFF. In DNA form, the CDR3 reads TGCAGTGTTGGTGACAGGGTTAGTGAAAAACTGTTTTTT.

The chain joins TRBV11-2 to TRBJ1-2; D is possibly TRBD1 (5 bases). Germline values: CDR1 SGHAT, CDR2 FQNNGV. The V and J ends lost 1 base and 8 bases respectively, with 23 bases between them. This CDR3 contains 17 residues. CDR3 sequence: CASSLVSSAAFQGGYTF. In nucleotides, the CDR3 is TGTGCCAGCAGCTTAGTTTCTTCTGCGGCTTTTCAGGGCGGCTACACCTTC.

The genes are TRBV30 and TRBJ1-2; D gene uncertain. Trimming pared 8 bases from V and 4 bases from J, leaving 14 bases between. The germline V gene encodes CDR1 GTSNPN and CDR2 SVGIG (reference sequence). The CDR3 consists of 12 residues. CDR3 sequence: CAGEREGYGYTF. Written as DNA, the CDR3 is TGTGCCGGGGAACGGGAAGGCTATGGCTACACCTTC. Combining the CDR3 with reference TRBV30 and TRBJ1-2 gives the whole variable domain SQTIHQWPATLVQPVGSPLSLECTVEGTSNPNLYWYRQAAGRGLQLLFYSVGIGQISSEVPQNLSASRPQDRQFILSSKKLLLSDSGFYLCAGEREGYGYTFGSGTRLTVV.

This rearrangement joins TRBV9 to TRBJ2-5; TRBD2 agrees at 7 bases. Germline CDR1 is SGDLS and CDR2 is YYNGEE. CDR3 size: 16 residues. V was clipped by 0 bases and J by 4 bases; unmatched bases: 9. CDR3 coding DNA: TGTGCCAGCAGCGTAGGGGAGGGAAATGGGGCAGAGACCCAGTACTTC. Translating gives CASSVGEGNGAETQYF.

The rearrangement links TRBV19 to TRBJ1-2, with 8 bases matching TRBD1. Unmatched junction bases numbered 2, after V lost 4 bases and J lost 4 bases. The V gene's germline CDR1 is LNHDA and CDR2 SQIVND (reference sequence). The CDR3 length is 13 residues. CDR3: CASSTGGGYGYTF. CDR3 DNA sequence: TGTGCCAGTAGTACAGGGGGCGGCTATGGCTACACCTTC.

The CDR3 reads CASSQDQWAWQGAGSPLHF. Here the CDR3 DNA reads TGTGCCAGCAGCCAAGATCAATGGGCTTGGCAGGGGGCTGGTTCACCCCTCCACTTT. The chain couples TRBV14 to TRBJ1-6, with 8 bases aligning to TRBD1. Germline-derived CDR1 and CDR2 are SGHDN and FVKESK. The CDR3 contains 19 residues. J gave up 9 bases and V 0 bases, and 16 bases lay outside the gene matches.

V is TRBV3-1 (or the pseudogene TRBV3-2) and J is TRBJ1-2, with D possibly TRBD1 on 5 matching bases. V was pared by 3 bases and J by 3 bases, with 11 bases between. This CDR3 is 14 amino acids long. Looked up from germline, CDR1 is LGHDT and CDR2 is YNNKEL (reference sequence). The CDR3 DNA sequence: TGTGCCAGCAGCCAGCAGGGTAGGGACTATGGCTACACCTTC. It is translated as CASSQQGRDYGYTF.

CDR3 sequence reads: CASSLEFQGLANYGYTF. DNA for the CDR3: TGTGCCAGCAGCTTAGAGTTTCAGGGGTTAGCTAACTATGGCTACACCTTC. The chain uses TRBV7-8 and TRBJ1-2; D perhaps matches TRBD1 (6 bases). The V and J ends lost 1 base and 0 bases respectively, with 15 bases between them. The CDR3 covers 17 residues. In germline, CDR1 is SGHVS, CDR2 FQNEAQ.

Comment on this clone: Other DNA variants within this sample encode the same CDR3. The chain couples TRBV3-1 (or the pseudogene TRBV3-2) to TRBJ2-3; D unclear. V lost 2 bases, J lost 0 bases, and 6 bases lay in between. The CDR3 length is 14 residues. Germline V lookup: CDR1 LGHDT, CDR2 YNNKEL (reference sequence). CDR3 loop: CASSQQTSTDTQYF. For the CDR3, the DNA is TGTGCCAGCAGCCAACAAACTAGCACAGATACGCAGTATTTT.

This chain uses TRBV6-5 with TRBJ2-3; possibly TRBD1 for D (6 bases). CDR1 MNHEY and CDR2 SVGAGI come from the germline V gene. V was cut by 4 bases and J by 11 bases, with 13 bases left in between. The CDR3 runs 12 residues. The CDR3 region is CASSSRGPEQYF. The DNA for the CDR3 is TGTGCCAGCAGTTCCAGGGGACCCGAGCAGTATTTT.

The chain carries TRBV30 and TRBJ1-5, with 7 bases lining up with TRBD1. CDR1 and CDR2 (germline): GTSNPN, SVGIG (reference sequence). V lost 0 bases to trimming and J lost 11 bases; unmatched junction nucleotides: 7. The CDR3 consists of 13 residues. The CDR3 region is CAWSVQGRSSQHF. DNA for the CDR3: TGTGCCTGGAGTGTACAGGGGAGGTCGTCCCAGCATTTT.

The chain is built from TRBV19 and TRBJ2-1, with D perhaps matching TRBD1 (6 bases). Germline V gives CDR1 LNHDA, CDR2 SQIVND (reference sequence). CDR3 length: 14 amino acids. V lost 2 bases and J 8 bases, leaving 13 bases between the germline ends. The CDR3 DNA reads as TGTGCCAGTAGTATATCAGGGGTAAAGGATGAGCAGTTCTTC. It translates to CASSISGVKDEQFF.

The V gene is TRBV7-6, the J gene TRBJ2-7; 9 bases line up with TRBD1. J was trimmed by 2 bases and V by 5 bases; bases with no gene match: 7. The germline CDR1 and CDR2 sequences are SGHVS and FNYEAQ. CDR3 length: 15 residues. As DNA, the CDR3 is TGTGCCAGCAGCCCCGGACAGGGGAGCACCTACGAGCAGTACTTC. It is translated as CASSPGQGSTYEQYF.

This chain joins TRBV3-1 (or the pseudogene TRBV3-2) and TRBJ2-2; 9 bases line up with TRBD2. Germline V gives CDR1 LGHDT, CDR2 YNNKEL (reference sequence). The CDR3 sequence is 15 residues long. J lost 5 bases, V lost 1 base, and 2 bases had no gene match. The CDR3: CASSQGSGGTGELFF. In nucleotides, the CDR3 is TGTGCCAGCAGCCAAGGAAGCGGGGGGACCGGGGAGCTGTTTTTT.

In nucleotides, the CDR3 is TGTGCCTGGAGAAAACAGTTGAACACTGAAGCTTTCTTT. As protein: CAWRKQLNTEAFF. V is TRBV30 and J is TRBJ1-1, with D unresolved. CDR1 GTSNPN and CDR2 SVGIG come from the germline V gene (reference sequence). V gave up 3 bases and J gave up 0 bases, with 8 bases separating them. The CDR3 runs to 13 residues.

This clone was detected a few times. The CDR3 here is CAWSHRDRTNTGELFF. The CDR3 coding sequence is TGTGCCTGGTCCCACAGGGACAGAACAAACACCGGGGAGCTGTTTTTT. The chain couples TRBV30 to TRBJ2-2; 7 bases are shared with TRBD1. Germline V lookup: CDR1 GTSNPN, CDR2 SVGIG (reference sequence). The CDR3 has 16 amino acids. Trimming took 5 bases from V and 2 from J; bases not matched to a gene: 11.